One and the same sample provided the 8 T cell receptor beta chains below, sequenced in a study of T cell clonality in common variable immunodeficiency. Clones were sequenced by immunoSEQ multiplex PCR, and TCRdb holds only the in-frame ones, with some missing. The sample holds 40,000 to 45,000 clones, and no clone turns up only once. Input material: peripheral blood mononuclear cells. The receptors were gathered from a person between 18 and 75 years old in good health.

This clone was counted ten times or more. The read is 3 residues too short to cover the CDR3 end, so that end is filled in from the germline J gene. This rearrangement joins TRBV30 to TRBJ2-5; D perhaps matches TRBD1 (5 bases). The V end lost 2 bases, the J end lost 1 base, and 8 bases lay between the germline ends. This CDR3 region has 13 residues. Germline V gene lookup returns CDR1 GTSNPN and CDR2 SVGIG (reference sequence). CDR3 sequence reads: CAWSPGFQETQYF. The part of the CDR3 DNA that was read is TGTGCCTGGAGTCCAGGGTTCCAAGAGACC.

This clone has a count of ten or more. The read gets to within 3 residues of the CDR3 end, and the germline J gene fills in the rest. This chain links TRBV5-1 with TRBJ1-5; 7 bases are a match to TRBD1. The V segment lost 4 bases and the J segment 3 bases; nucleotides outside the gene matches: 4. The germline gives CDR1 SGHRS, CDR2 YFSETQ. The CDR3 covers 14 residues. The CDR3 sequence: CASSTGTDNQPQHF. The CDR3 DNA, read in part, is TGCGCCAGCAGCACCGGGACAGACAATCAGCCC. The entire variable domain, with the rest obtained from reference TRBV5-1 and TRBJ1-5, is as follows: KAGVTQTPRYLIKTRGQQVTLSCSPISGHRSVSWYQQTPGQGLQFLFEYFSETQRNKGNFPGRFSGRQFSNSRSEMNVSTLELGDSALYLCASSTGTDNQPQHFGDGTRLSIL.

The table lists this clone with many counts. The read comes to an end 3 residues before the CDR3 does, leaving the germline J gene to fill in the end. The chain links TRBV30 to TRBJ2-5; D is ambiguous. CDR1 is GTSNPN, CDR2 SVGIG, per germline (reference sequence). CDR3 length: 14 residues. V dropped 0 bases and J dropped 1 base, with 9 bases sitting between them. CDR3 sequence reads: CAWSVGGSQETQYF. The CDR3 bases that were read are TGTGCCTGGAGTGTAGGCGGAAGCCAAGAGACC. The variable domain in full, completed from reference TRBV30 and TRBJ2-5, reads SQTIHQWPATLVQPVGSPLSLECTVEGTSNPNLYWYRQAAGRGLQLLFYSVGIGQISSEVPQNLSASRPQDRQFILSSKKLLLSDSGFYLCAWSVGGSQETQYFGPGTRLLVL.

This clone showed up many times. The read falls 3 residues short of the CDR3 end, and the missing part is taken from the germline J gene. The V call is TRBV18, the J call TRBJ2-3, with 9 nucleotides matching TRBD2. The CDR3 runs 19 residues. Germline V gene data show CDR1 as KGHSH and CDR2 as LQKENI. With 2 bases clipped from V and 0 bases from J, the junction kept 12 bases outside the gene matches. This CDR3 is CASSPTLSLTSGSTDTQYF. CDR3 bases read: TGTGCCAGCTCACCAACCTTGTCCCTCACTAGCGGGAGCACAGATACG.

This clone was observed many times. The read ends 3 residues shy of where the CDR3 ends; the end is completed using the germline J gene. V is TRBV6-1 and J is TRBJ2-1, with 7 bases aligning to TRBD2. The trim removed 4 bases at V and 6 bases at J, leaving 9 bases unmatched. CDR3 length equals 15 residues. The germline V gene has CDR1 MNHNS and CDR2 SASEGT. The CDR3 here is CASSVAGEGPNEQFF. CDR3 DNA (partial): TGTGCCAGCAGTGTCGCGGGGGAAGGACCCAATGAG.

This clone was detected many times. The read finishes 3 residues shy of the CDR3 end, and the germline J gene is used to complete it. This chain uses TRBV20-1 with TRBJ1-2; TRBD1 matches 11 bases. The V gene's germline CDR1 is DFQATT and CDR2 SNEGSKA (reference sequence). CDR3 length: 14 residues. The CDR3 sequence: CSARRDRGSWGYTF. CDR3 bases read: TGCAGTGCTAGAAGGGACAGGGGGAGTTGGGGC.

This clone appeared many times. The read halts 3 residues ahead of the CDR3 end, with the missing end drawn from the germline J gene. The chain couples TRBV5-1 to TRBJ2-3, with 14 bases fitting TRBD2. Trimming removed 7 bases from V and 3 bases from J; junction bases left unmatched: 7. The CDR3 sequence is 16 residues long. CDR1 and CDR2 from the germline V gene are SGHRS and YFSETQ. This CDR3 reads CASLGTSGSRTDTQYF. CDR3 DNA (partial): TGCGCCAGCTTAGGGACTAGCGGGAGTCGGACAGATACG.

Note on this clone: The CDR3 is cut off 3 residues early in the read; its end comes from the germline J gene. The rearrangement uses TRBV25-1 and TRBJ1-1; possibly TRBD1 for D (6 bases). The CDR3 runs to 13 residues. V lost 9 bases to trimming and J lost 1 base, with 12 bases between them. Germline CDR1 reads MGHDK; CDR2 reads SYGVNS. The CDR3 DNA, read in part, is TGTGCCAGTAGACAGGCTTGGAACACTGAA. Encoded protein: CASRQAWNTE. The entire CDR3 protein is CASRQAWNTEAFF.